This T cell receptor beta chain derives from a study of blood T cell repertoires in COVID-19. Cohorts were assigned according to the clinical history that participants reported. Assay used: immunoSEQ multiplex PCR; TCRdb lists only in-frame clones, some missing. This table has roughly 430,000 clones, over 75% appearing once. The CDR3 sequence is 16 residues long. V lost 2 bases and J lost 4; bases outside the gene matches: 6. The germline gives CDR1 SGHTA, CDR2 FQGNSA. Input material: PBMCs or T cells enriched from blood (not recorded which). The chain employs TRBV7-2 and TRBJ2-1; 9 nucleotides line up with TRBD2. The receptor comes from a woman aged 40-49 years with acute COVID-19. CDR3 loop: CASSLQSGGRYNEQFF. Here the CDR3 DNA reads TGTGCCAGCAGCTTACAAAGCGGGGGGCGTTACAATGAGCAGTTCTTC.